This T cell receptor (beta chain) was captured in a study of blood T cell repertoires in COVID-19. Study as a whole: T cells, B-cell-depleted T cells, or PBMCs supplied cDNA or gDNA.

Source study methods: For nucleated cells, counts were estimated from reference gene primer amplification. Method: immunoSEQ multiplex PCR; TCRdb's copy keeps in-frame clones and lacks some. V and J calls plus clone size are reproduced from that table; the DNA served to infer D and trimming. The sample contains over 350,000 clones, about 85% of which appear only once. CDR1 and CDR2 from the germline V gene are WNHNN and SYGVQD (reference sequence). The CDR3 sequence is 14 residues long. V lost 4 bases to trimming and J lost 5 bases; unmatched junction nucleotides: 5. Residents of about two dozen US areas, aged about 18 to 89 years, made up the participants. Participants had their cohort set by participant-reported clinical history.

The chain uses TRBV10-1 and TRBJ2-1; 7 bases are shared with TRBD1. The sequence was collected from a woman under 30 with acute COVID-19. Sequenced sample: PBMCs or T cells enriched from blood (not recorded which). The CDR3 nucleotides read TGCGCCAGCAGTGCCGGGACAGCGAACAATGAGCAGTTCTTC. Translation gives CASSAGTANNEQFF.